This TCR beta chain was sequenced during a study of CD8 T cells in ankylosing spondylitis. In germline, CDR1 is SGHRS, CDR2 YFSETQ. The trim removed 7 bases at V and 4 bases at J, leaving 11 bases unmatched. This CDR3 is 14 amino acids long. This clonotype occurred a few times. Library preparation for TCR beta used quantitative 5'-RACE with molecular barcodes. TCRdb itself ran the 5' RACE reads through MiXCR, one entry per CDR3 protein. There are fewer than 50,000 distinct CDR3 sequences in the sample; 8% to 13% occur only once, and 1.3% to 1.5% lies in the top ten. The sequence derives from a male donor with ankylosing spondylitis or in good health (not recorded which). The sample taken for sequencing was blood, either unsorted or a sorted T cell fraction (not recorded which). This chain uses TRBV5-1 with TRBJ2-7, with 7 bases identical to TRBD1. In DNA, the CDR3 is TGCGCCAGCGGGCAAGGGGGCGGTGAATACGAGCAGTACTTC. Translating it yields CASGQGGGEYEQYF.